A selection of T cell receptor beta chains follows, all from one sample in a study of vaccination and CD4 T cells after COVID-19. For these TCRs, the target antigens are not known. TCRdb used MiXCR to reprocess the PCR reads, holding one entry per CDR3 protein. The sample yields approximately 19,000 distinct CDR3 sequences, approximately 60% seen once. The specimen sequenced was CD4+ T cells from blood, cultured in vitro. The origin of the receptors is a human donor who had recovered from COVID-19. Each CDR3 is given with its conserved first and last residue.

V	length	J	CDR3
TRBV4-1	15	TRBJ2-7	CASSQVGAGAGEQYF
TRBV20-1	15	TRBJ2-7	CSASSPSSGSYEQYF
TRBV7-3	16	TRBJ1-2	CASSLNPRGQGDGYTF
TRBV27	17	TRBJ2-6	CASRPLAGVGGANVLTF
TRBV19	16	TRBJ2-7	CASRIARGRGLYEQYF
TRBV19	13	TRBJ1-5	CASSIQLLQPQHF
TRBV20-1	13	TRBJ2-3	CSARGGSTDTQYF
TRBV10-1	14	TRBJ2-7	CASSAGTTNYEQYF
TRBV7-2	14	TRBJ1-1	CASSLDRGYTEAFF
TRBV28	15	TRBJ1-1	CASSPTWGQNTEAFF
TRBV19	11	TRBJ2-3	CATLHADTQYF
TRBV19	17	TRBJ1-5	CASSPLRGRLFNQPQHF
TRBV11-3	12	TRBJ2-1	CASSKGGNEQFF
TRBV28	14	TRBJ2-7	CASSLPSGGYEQYF
TRBV4-1	13	TRBJ1-5	CASSLTLVGTQHF
TRBV6-1	12	TRBJ2-7	CASRDTRYEQYF
TRBV28	15	TRBJ2-7	CASSPPGLAPYEQYF
TRBV5-4	12	TRBJ2-3	CASSLESDTQYF
TRBV6-1	17	TRBJ2-1	CASRGYSGRSILDAQFF
TRBV19	13	TRBJ2-5	CASSRGRGETQYF
TRBV19	13	TRBJ2-7	CASSITGTYEQYF
TRBV20-1	10	TRBJ2-5	CSARRETQYF
TRBV12-3/TRBV12-4	12	TRBJ1-1	CASSYDQREAFF
TRBV7-2	16	TRBJ2-5	CASSSGAGVWEETQYF
TRBV12-3/TRBV12-4	12	TRBJ1-1	CASSFWNTEAFF
TRBV28	13	TRBJ1-2	CASSGTGNYGYTF
TRBV6-1	12	TRBJ1-2	CASSRRGFGYTF
TRBV10-3	14	TRBJ1-2	CAIQGNSINYGYTF
TRBV6-5	15	TRBJ2-6	CASSYSTAGANVLTF
TRBV6-1	15	TRBJ2-5	CASSVAPDSQETQYF
TRBV28	15	TRBJ2-7	CASRKQGAVLYEQYF
TRBV20-1	15	TRBJ2-2	CSARAGGSNTGELFF
TRBV20-1	14	TRBJ1-5	CSARDRTGDQPQHF
TRBV10-3	12	TRBJ2-3	CAIGASGDTQYF
TRBV2	18	TRBJ1-5	CASNLLGGGANSNQPQHF
TRBV28	15	TRBJ1-1	CASSPYRGRYTEAFF
TRBV7-2	13	TRBJ2-4	CASSLFVGNIQYF
TRBV28	12	TRBJ1-1	CASSYMTVEAFF
TRBV20-1	14	TRBJ2-7	CSARTLAGIHEQYF
TRBV20-1	14	TRBJ2-3	CSARRAVATDTQYF
TRBV20-1	14	TRBJ2-3	CSALGTPYTDTQYF
TRBV7-2	15	TRBJ1-5	CASSSGTEPGGAQHF
TRBV20-1	14	TRBJ2-7	CSARGPTGVYEQYF
TRBV20-1	19	TRBJ2-1	CSARTPGLGLLYSYNEQFF
TRBV7-2	15	TRBJ1-6	CASSPRPLPASPLHF
TRBV20-1	14	TRBJ2-5	CSAIRSDGKETQYF
TRBV28	13	TRBJ2-3	CASGLMAWDTQYF
TRBV20-1	14	TRBJ2-2	CSARPPGLAVELFF
TRBV30	11	TRBJ2-7	CAWAGHREQYF
TRBV28	12	TRBJ1-2	CASSTQGYGYTF
TRBV2	11	TRBJ1-6	CASSNNSPLHF
TRBV5-4	15	TRBJ2-2	CASSFVAADTGELFF
TRBV4-1	16	TRBJ1-5	CASSQADRGPNQPQHF
TRBV20-1	13	TRBJ2-5	CSASRTFQETQYF
TRBV2	15	TRBJ1-1	CTSSGRGSGGTEAFF
TRBV28	14	TRBJ1-2	CASSPPGQAVGYTF
TRBV6-4	14	TRBJ2-2	CASRQGANTGELFF
TRBV6-5	12	TRBJ2-7	CASSYFGYEQYF
TRBV20-1	16	TRBJ2-1	CSFSASGRALQYEQFF
TRBV6-2/TRBV6-3	15	TRBJ2-7	CASSRLAAGSYEQYF